This TCR beta chain is from a study of shared clonotypes between healthy human individuals. Points from the study as a whole: Generation probability values for non-shared clonotypes were lower than those for clonotypes shared by all four donors.

Execution of the assay was at deep level. Profiled with immunoSEQ multiplex PCR; TCRdb holds only in-frame clones, not every one. The sample consists of around 1,000,000 clones, approximately 75% of them appearing once. With respect to this clone: The antigen is unknown.

CDR1 ENHRY and CDR2 SYGVKD come from the germline V gene. Deletions cut 0 bases from V and 0 bases from J, with 12 bases between. The CDR3 is 17 residues long. Sequenced material: memory CD4+ T cells from PBMCs. Documented subset: CD45RA-negative fraction. The J gene is TRBJ2-4, the V gene TRBV10-3; no reliable D call. This receptor was identified in a man aged 18 to 29 in good health. Some clones in this sample may be carry-over from other donors' samples. The CDR3 loop is CAISESGLILAKNIQYF. For the CDR3, the DNA is TGTGCCATCAGTGAGTCGGGATTAATCTTAGCCAAAAACATTCAGTACTTC.